These 18 T cell receptor beta chains share one sample of origin, sequenced in a study of T cells in Graves' hyperthyroidism and ophthalmopathy. Researchers amplified the TCR beta CDR3 regions from RNA transcripts. HTBI primers were used for first-round RT-PCR of the TCR CDR3. TCRdb fed the multiplex PCR reads into MiXCR, producing one record per CDR3 protein. Among 550,000 to 700,000 distinct CDR3 sequences listed, roughly 14% were seen once. Sequenced sample: blood. The source is a woman aged 40 to 49 with Graves' ophthalmopathy.

This clonotype was recorded many times. The rearrangement links TRBV7-9 to TRBJ1-3, with D perhaps TRBD1 (6 bases). V lost 6 bases, J lost 0 bases, and 12 bases lay in between. This CDR3 comprises 15 residues. CDR1 and CDR2 from the germline V gene are SEHNR and FQNEAQ (reference sequence). The CDR3 nucleotides read TGTGCCAGCAGTTCAACAGGGCTCTCTGGAAACACCATATATTTT. Its protein product is CASSSTGLSGNTIYF.

This clonotype was found many times. The chain has TRBV6-2 or TRBV6-3 and TRBJ1-1; D remains unclear. Germline CDR1 MNHEY, CDR2 SVGEGT. The germline V and J ends were trimmed by 5 bases and 7 bases, with 17 bases remaining between them. CDR3 length: 14 amino acids. CDR3 in amino acids: CASSMDGMNGEAFF. CDR3 bases: TGTGCCAGCAGTATGGACGGGATGAACGGTGAAGCTTTCTTT.

The chain is built from TRBV5-1 and TRBJ2-2; D could derive from TRBD1 or TRBD2 (5 bases each). This CDR3 spans 16 amino acids. The V and J ends lost 4 bases and 8 bases respectively, with 21 bases between them. Germline-derived CDR1 and CDR2 are SGHRS and YFSETQ. The CDR3 loop is CASSLGPQSSTGELFF. CDR3 DNA sequence: TGCGCCAGCAGCCTGGGACCCCAATCTTCTACGGGGGAGCTGTTTTTT.

This clonotype occurred a few times. With a much larger clone just one base away, this may be a read error. The V gene is TRBV6-2 or TRBV6-3, the J gene TRBJ2-2; tentatively, D is TRBD1 (5 bases). This CDR3 region has 14 residues. Germline V CDR1 and CDR2: MNHEY, SVGEGT. V gave up 6 bases and J gave up 0 bases, with 8 bases separating them. The CDR3 spells CASRQGANTGELFF. The CDR3 DNA sequence: TGTGCCAGCAGGCAGGGTGCGAACACCGGGGAGCTGTTTTTT.

The rearrangement uses TRBV29-1 and TRBJ2-7, with 8 positions matching TRBD1. The CDR3 extends over 13 amino acids. V lost 3 bases to trimming and J lost 3 bases; unmatched junction nucleotides: 4. The germline gives CDR1 SQVTM, CDR2 ANQGSEA. As DNA, the CDR3 is TGCAGCGTTGATCAGGGGGCAGGCTACGAGCAGTACTTC. It codes for CSVDQGAGYEQYF.

This clonotype came up many times. The CDR3 coding sequence is TGTGCCAGCAGCCCTCCGGACAGGAACACTGAAGCTTTCTTT. Its protein product is CASSPPDRNTEAFF. The chain employs TRBV18 and TRBJ1-1, with D perhaps TRBD1 (6 bases). Germline assignment: CDR1 KGHSH and CDR2 LQKENI. The length of the CDR3 is 14 residues. V dropped 8 bases and J dropped 1 base, with 14 bases sitting between them.

This clonotype was seen many times. The chain combines TRBV12-3 or TRBV12-4 with TRBJ1-2, with D maybe TRBD1 (5 bases). V was trimmed by 3 bases and J by 3 bases, leaving 14 bases between them. The CDR3 consists of 15 residues. The CDR3 DNA reads TGTGCCAGCAGTTTTGGTCTCAGGGCATACTATGGCTACACCTTC. Translated, it gives CASSFGLRAYYGYTF.

This rearrangement joins TRBV18 to TRBJ1-2; TRBD1 matches 12 bases. The CDR3 has 15 amino acids. Losses at the gene ends were 0 bases for V and 8 bases for J; bases not matched to a gene: 4. Per the germline V gene, CDR1 is KGHSH and CDR2 is LQKENI. The CDR3 here is CASSPPGQGAGGYTF. The CDR3 DNA reads as TGTGCCAGCTCACCACCGGGACAGGGGGCGGGAGGCTACACCTTC.

There are many counts of this clonotype. V usage is TRBV28 and J usage is TRBJ2-7; 9 nucleotides match TRBD1. This CDR3 has 17 residues. V shed 5 bases and J 3 bases; nucleotides not matched to a gene: 14. Per the germline V gene, CDR1 is MDHEN and CDR2 is SYDVKM. CDR3 DNA: TGTGCCAGCAGTCCATCAAAGGGACAGGGCAGCTTCTACGAGCAGTACTTC. It specifies CASSPSKGQGSFYEQYF.

The rearrangement joins TRBV12-3 or TRBV12-4 to TRBJ2-7, with 8 bases fitting TRBD2. V trimming: 2 bases; J trimming: 0 bases; junction bases outside the gene matches: 6. The CDR3 totals 16 residues. The CDR3 DNA follows: TGTGCCAGCAGTTTAAGGCTAGCGGGCCCCTCCTACGAGCAGTACTTC. This gives the protein CASSLRLAGPSYEQYF.

This clonotype showed up many times. This chain uses TRBV24-1 with TRBJ1-1; D not resolved. The CDR3 totals 14 residues. Germline CDR1 is KGHDR and CDR2 is SFDVKD. With 7 bases removed from V and 6 bases from J, the gap between germline ends came to 17 bases. The CDR3 loop reads CATSPSDVSAEAFF. The CDR3 DNA sequence: TGTGCCACCAGCCCCTCTGACGTCAGCGCTGAAGCTTTCTTT.

This clonotype was seen repeatedly, ten times or more. The CDR3 DNA reads TGTGCCAGCAGCCCGGGACAGGGCTCGTCACCCCTCCACTTT. The encoded protein is CASSPGQGSSPLHF. The chain uses TRBV7-2 and TRBJ1-6, with 9 bases aligning to TRBD1. Germline V gene data show CDR1 as SGHTA and CDR2 as FQGNSA. With V trimmed by 5 bases and J by 10 bases, 6 bases remained unmatched. This CDR3 has 14 amino acids.

The CDR3 sequence: CATSPGTDQETQYF. DNA of the CDR3: TGTGCCACCAGTCCGGGGACAGATCAAGAGACCCAGTACTTC. The chain recombines TRBV24-1 with TRBJ2-5; TRBD1 agrees at 7 bases. The J segment lost 2 bases and the V segment lost 6 bases, leaving 5 bases of the junction unmatched. The length of the CDR3 is 14 residues. CDR1 is KGHDR and CDR2 is SFDVKD in the germline V gene.

Many counts were recorded for this clonotype. J is TRBJ1-1 and V is TRBV5-1; possibly TRBD1 for D (6 bases). Trimming left V 3 bases short and J 6 bases short, with 9 bases between. Per germline, CDR1 SGHRS and CDR2 YFSETQ. The CDR3 is made up of 12 amino acids. The CDR3 region has the DNA TGCGCCAGCAGCTGGGAGGGGGCTGAAGCTTTCTTT. It is translated as CASSWEGAEAFF.

This clonotype came up a few times. This chain connects TRBV20-1 to TRBJ2-5; a weak D match, TRBD2 (6 bases). Per the germline V gene, CDR1 is DFQATT and CDR2 is SNEGSKA (reference sequence). The CDR3 sequence is 11 residues long. V dropped 3 bases and J dropped 8 bases, with 10 bases sitting between them. DNA for the CDR3: TGCAGTGCTAGCGGGAGATCCACCCAGTACTTC. It is translated as CSASGRSTQYF.

This clonotype was seen repeatedly, ten times or more. V gene TRBV15 combines with J gene TRBJ2-7, with D maybe TRBD2 (5 bases). The CDR3 loop spans 12 amino acids. Trimming cost V 3 bases and J 6 bases, with 9 bases left between them. Per germline, CDR1 LNHNV and CDR2 YYDKDF (reference sequence). The CDR3 nucleotides are TGTGCCACCAGCAGGAGGGAAGGCGAGCAGTACTTC. This codes for CATSRREGEQYF.

This clonotype was detected ten times or more. This chain connects TRBV27 to TRBJ1-1; 8 bases map to TRBD1. V lost 6 bases, J lost 4 bases, and 7 bases stayed unmatched. This CDR3 has 14 amino acids. Germline values: CDR1 MNHEY, CDR2 SMNVEV (reference sequence). CDR3 sequence reads: CASRTTGVFTEAFF. The CDR3, as DNA: TGTGCCAGCAGGACGACAGGGGTGTTCACTGAAGCTTTCTTT.

This clonotype was picked up a small number of times. Sequence at one end of the junction differs from germline and may be a read error. The chain employs TRBV5-1 and TRBJ2-7; TRBD1 aligns across 9 bases. This CDR3 region has 15 residues. Per germline, CDR1 SGHRS and CDR2 YFSETQ. The CDR3 loop reads CASSSGQGVDYKQYF. Written as DNA, the CDR3 is TGCGCCAGCAGCTCGGGACAGGGAGTAGACTACAAGCAGTACTTC.